The 10 T cell receptor beta chains below were found in one sample sequenced in a study of cytomegalovirus exposure and HLA in healthy donors. The PCR ran on 60 Vbeta and 13 Jbeta primers. Clones were read by immunoSEQ multiplex PCR, and TCRdb kept only the in-frame ones, dropping some. The table lists some 190,000 clones, around nine tenths of them singletons. The sequenced material came from PBMCs. These receptors all stem from a woman younger than 35 in good health and CMV-seronegative.

This clone appeared a single time. The chain couples TRBV28 to TRBJ2-7, with D uncertain. CDR1 MDHEN and CDR2 SYDVKM come from the germline V gene. The CDR3 is made up of 13 amino acids. V lost 5 bases and J lost 3, with 11 bases in between. CDR3 nucleotide sequence: TGTGCCAGCAGTCCCGGCGGAGACTACGAGCAGTACTTC. It is translated as CASSPGGDYEQYF.

The chain couples TRBV30 to TRBJ1-5; D is perhaps TRBD1 (6 bases). Germline V gives CDR1 GTSNPN, CDR2 SVGIG (reference sequence). The CDR3 runs 14 residues. Trimming removed 1 base at V and 9 bases at J, with 16 bases between. The CDR3, as DNA: TGTGCCTGGAGTGCGACAGGTTCCAGGGGGCCCCAGCATTTT. This translates into CAWSATGSRGPQHF.

This chain joins TRBV30 and TRBJ1-1; the D gene is possibly TRBD1 (6 bases). V was shortened by 3 bases and J by 3 bases, with 11 bases between the two germline ends. The germline V gene encodes CDR1 GTSNPN and CDR2 SVGIG (reference sequence). The CDR3 covers 13 residues. For the CDR3, the DNA is TGTGCCTGGAGACGGGGACATGACACTGAAGCTTTCTTT. Residues: CAWRRGHDTEAFF.

As DNA, the CDR3 is TGTGCCAGCAGCTTGGGCGATCGTCGGGGGATGCAGCCCCAGCATTTT. As protein: CASSLGDRRGMQPQHF. The chain links TRBV5-6 to TRBJ1-5; weak D call: TRBD1 (5 bases). V was cut by 0 bases and J by 7 bases, with 17 bases left in between. Germline CDR1 is SGHDT and CDR2 is YYEEEE. The CDR3 has 16 residues.

CDR3 sequence reads: CAWSSGKLFF. CDR3 DNA sequence: TGTGCCTGGAGTTCCGGTAAACTGTTTTTT. The rearrangement uses TRBV30 and TRBJ1-4; D unresolved. The V gene lost 2 bases and the J gene lost 11 bases, with 6 bases spanning the gap. Germline values: CDR1 GTSNPN, CDR2 SVGIG (reference sequence). This CDR3 contains 10 residues. The whole variable domain, filled in from reference TRBV30 and TRBJ1-4, reads SQTIHQWPATLVQPVGSPLSLECTVEGTSNPNLYWYRQAAGRGLQLLFYSVGIGQISSEVPQNLSASRPQDRQFILSSKKLLLSDSGFYLCAWSSGKLFFGSGTQLSVL.

The chain has TRBV7-3 and TRBJ2-5; TRBD1 is a possible D gene (5 bases). With 3 bases removed from V and 2 bases from J, the gap between germline ends came to 7 bases. CDR3 length equals 13 residues. From germline, CDR1 is SGHTA and CDR2 FQGTGA. The CDR3 here is CASSFGAQETQYF. Written as DNA, the CDR3 is TGTGCCAGCAGCTTTGGGGCACAAGAGACCCAGTACTTC.

The chain links TRBV27 to TRBJ2-7; 7 bases agree with TRBD2. CDR1 and CDR2 (germline): MNHEY, SMNVEV (reference sequence). The junction had 4 bases not matched to a gene; V was cut back by 0 bases and J by 2 bases. There are 15 residues in the CDR3. CDR3 amino acids: CASSLSLAETYEQYF. CDR3 coding DNA: TGTGCCAGCAGTTTATCGCTAGCGGAAACCTACGAGCAGTACTTC.

V usage is TRBV5-4 and J usage is TRBJ2-1; 10 nucleotides agree with TRBD2. The length of the CDR3 is 17 residues. Germline assignment: CDR1 SGHNT and CDR2 YYREEE (reference sequence). V lost 3 bases and J lost 8; bases outside the gene matches: 14. CDR3 in DNA: TGTGCCAGCAGCTCCTTTTTGGGAGCGGGAGGGAGGGATGAGCAGTTCTTC. Amino acids: CASSSFLGAGGRDEQFF.

The CDR3 protein is CASSGGAYNEQFF. In DNA, the CDR3 is TGTGCCAGCAGCGGGGGGGCCTACAATGAGCAGTTCTTC. The rearrangement joins TRBV7-6 to TRBJ2-1; 7 bases map to TRBD2. Germline-derived CDR1 and CDR2 are SGHVS and FNYEAQ. The length of the CDR3 is 13 residues. V trimming: 5 bases; J trimming: 2 bases; junction bases outside the gene matches: 0. Using reference TRBV7-6 and TRBJ2-1 for the parts outside the CDR3, the full variable domain is GAGVSQSPRYKVTKRGQDVALRCDPISGHVSLYWYRQALGQGPEFLTYFNYEAQQDKSGLPNDRFSAERPEGSISTLTIQRTEQRDSAMYRCASSGGAYNEQFFGPGTRLTVL.

The V call is TRBV6-1, the J call TRBJ2-7; D gene uncertain. CDR1 is MNHNS and CDR2 is SASEGT in the germline V gene. The V gene lost 1 base and the J gene lost 1 base, with 8 bases spanning the gap. This CDR3 has 14 amino acids. CDR3: CASSEEDLSYEQYF. The CDR3, as DNA: TGTGCCAGCAGTGAAGAAGACTTATCCTACGAGCAGTACTTC.